The 2 T cell receptor beta chains below were found in one sample sequenced in a study of shared clonotypes between healthy human individuals. Sequenced by immunoSEQ multiplex PCR; TCRdb stores in-frame clones only, minus some. The data contain 950,000 to 1,100,000 clones, around three quarters of them singletons. The sequencing input was memory CD4+ T cells from PBMCs. Subset: CD45RA-negative fraction. The receptors stem from a man aged 18 to 29 in good health. Some clones in this sample may be carry-over from other donors' samples.

V usage is TRBV23-1 and J usage is TRBJ1-5, with D tentatively TRBD1 (6 bases). TRBV23-1 is labeled an ORF, and its function is uncertain. The CDR3 contains 17 residues. The germline V and J ends were trimmed by 10 bases and 2 bases, with 24 bases remaining between them. CDR3 DNA sequence: TGCGCCATCAAAATCAAAGGGGGACTTTACGGCAATCAGCCCCAGCATTTT. Its protein is CAIKIKGGLYGNQPQHF.

With regard to this clone: Other DNA sequences of this sample code for an identical CDR3. The chain uses TRBV18 and TRBJ1-2; 11 bases line up with TRBD1. Germline V gene data show CDR1 as KGHSH and CDR2 as LQKENI. V lost 3 bases to trimming and J lost 5 bases; unmatched junction nucleotides: 5. The CDR3 consists of 15 residues. The CDR3 DNA follows: TGTGCCAGCTCACCGGACAGGGGGCGAGGTTATGGCTACACCTTC. It encodes CASSPDRGRGYGYTF. Filled out from reference TRBV18 and TRBJ1-2, the complete variable domain reads NAGVMQNPRHLVRRRGQEARLRCSPMKGHSHVYWYRQLPEEGLKFMVYLQKENIIDESGMPKERFSAEFPKEGPSILRIQQVVRGDSAAYFCASSPDRGRGYGYTFGSGTRLTVV.